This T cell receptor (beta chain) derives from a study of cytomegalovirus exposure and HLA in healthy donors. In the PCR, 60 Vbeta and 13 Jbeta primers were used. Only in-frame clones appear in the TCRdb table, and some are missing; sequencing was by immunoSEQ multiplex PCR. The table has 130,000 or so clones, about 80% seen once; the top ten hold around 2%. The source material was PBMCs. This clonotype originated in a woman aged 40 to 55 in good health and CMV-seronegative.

CDR3 protein: CASNLGGFHYGYTF. The CDR3 coding sequence is TGTGCCAGCAATCTCGGGGGGTTTCACTATGGCTACACCTTC. The gene calls are TRBV28 and TRBJ1-2; the D gene is possibly TRBD1 (5 bases). Germline values: CDR1 MDHEN, CDR2 SYDVKM. This CDR3 is built from 14 residues. Trimming took off 7 bases at V and 3 bases at J, with 15 bases between the two ends.